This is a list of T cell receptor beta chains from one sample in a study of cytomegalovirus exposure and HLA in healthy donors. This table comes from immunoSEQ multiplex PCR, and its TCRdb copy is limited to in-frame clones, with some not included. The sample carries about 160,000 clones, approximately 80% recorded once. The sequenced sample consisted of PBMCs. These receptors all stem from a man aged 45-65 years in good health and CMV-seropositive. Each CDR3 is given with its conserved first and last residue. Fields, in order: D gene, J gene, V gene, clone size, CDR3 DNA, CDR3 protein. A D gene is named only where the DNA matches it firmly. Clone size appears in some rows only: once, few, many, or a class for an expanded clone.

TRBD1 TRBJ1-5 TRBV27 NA TGTGCCAGCAGTTTACTTGGACAGGGACTCAATCAGCCCCAGCATTTT CASSLLGQGLNQPQHF
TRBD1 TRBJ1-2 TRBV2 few TGTGCCAGCAGGGGGACAGGGGGCTGGGGCTATGGCTACACCTTC CASRGTGGWGYGYTF
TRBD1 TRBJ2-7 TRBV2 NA TGTGCCAGCACCCTCCCCGGACAGGGCACCTACGAGCAGTACTTC CASTLPGQGTYEQYF
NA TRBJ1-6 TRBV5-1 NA TGCGCCAGCAGCTTGGCGCGGGATTCATCACCCCTCCACTTT CASSLARDSSPLHF
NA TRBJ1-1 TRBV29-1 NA TGCAGCGTTGAAGAGGGGCAGCCAACTGAAGCTTTCTTT CSVEEGQPTEAFF
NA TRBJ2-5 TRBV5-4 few TGTGCCAGCAGCTTGGCGGCAGGGGAAGAGACCCAGTACTTC CASSLAAGEETQYF
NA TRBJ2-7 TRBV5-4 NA TGTGCCAGCAGCCCAGGATTGTCTTTACCCTACGAGCAGTACTTC CASSPGLSLPYEQYF
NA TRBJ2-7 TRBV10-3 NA TGTGCCATCAACCCGACGGGAGCCTACGAGCAGTACTTC CAINPTGAYEQYF
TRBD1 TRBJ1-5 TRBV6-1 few TGTGCCAGCAGTGAATCAGGGGGTGGCAATCAGCCCCAGCATTTT CASSESGGGNQPQHF
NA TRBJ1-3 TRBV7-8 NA TGTGCCAGCAGCTTAGGGTCAGGCTCTGGAAACACCATATATTTT CASSLGSGSGNTIYF
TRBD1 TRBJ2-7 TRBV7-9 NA TGTGCCAGCAGCCACCTGGACAGGGAACTCTCCTACGAGCAGTACTTC CASSHLDRELSYEQYF
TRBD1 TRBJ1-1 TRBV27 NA TGTGCCAGCAGTGACCGGGACAGGGGGCCGCTTGACCTAAACACTGAAGCTTTCTTT CASSDRDRGPLDLNTEAFF
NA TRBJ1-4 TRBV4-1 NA TGCGCCAGCAGCCAAGATGTGGGGGCGACTAATGAAAAACTGCTTTTT CASSQDVGATNEKLLF
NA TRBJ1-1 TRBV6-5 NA TGTGCCAGCAGTTACTCGGTCGGGGTAGGGACTGAAGCTTTCTTT CASSYSVGVGTEAFF
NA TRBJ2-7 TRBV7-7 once TGTGCCAGCAGCTTATTCAGGGCGTTCCAGGAGCAGTACTTC CASSLFRAFQEQYF
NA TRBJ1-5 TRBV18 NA TGTGCCAGCTCACCTAAGGACACGTATCAGCCCCAGCATTTT CASSPKDTYQPQHF
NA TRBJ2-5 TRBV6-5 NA TGTGCCAGCAGTTACTCAGGGGGGGGGCGCCCAGAGACCCAGTACTTC CASSYSGGGRPETQYF
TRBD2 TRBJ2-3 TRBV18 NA TGTGCCAGCTCACCCCCCCGGGAGGGGCCTCGAGATACGCAGTATTTT CASSPPREGPRDTQYF
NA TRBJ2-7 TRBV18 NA TGTGCCAGCTCACAGCAGGAATCCTACGAGCAGTACTTC CASSQQESYEQYF
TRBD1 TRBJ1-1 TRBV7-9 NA TGTGCCAGCAGCTTATCCGAGGGGGCGGGGGCTTTCTTT CASSLSEGAGAFF
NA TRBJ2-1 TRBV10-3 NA TGTGCCATCTATAACGGGGGGCCCAATGAGCAGTTCTTC CAIYNGGPNEQFF
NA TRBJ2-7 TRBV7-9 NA TGTGCCAGCAGCTTAGCGGGCGTTTACGAGCAGTACTTC CASSLAGVYEQYF
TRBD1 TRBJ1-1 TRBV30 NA TGTGCCTGGAGTGTACAGGGGGGAGCTTTCTTT CAWSVQGGAFF
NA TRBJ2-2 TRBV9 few TGTGCCAGCAGCGTAGACGTCGGACAGCTCACCGGGGAGCTGTTTTTT CASSVDVGQLTGELFF
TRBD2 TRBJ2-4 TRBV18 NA TGTGCCAGCTCACCACTCGGGGAGGGGAACATTCAGTACTTC CASSPLGEGNIQYF
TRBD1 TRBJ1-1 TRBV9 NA TGTGCCAGCAGCTCGACAGGGGCCATGATGAACACTGAAGCTTTCTTT CASSSTGAMMNTEAFF
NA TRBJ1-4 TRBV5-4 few TGTGCCAGCAGCTTGGCTTATAATGAAAAACTGTTTTTT CASSLAYNEKLFF
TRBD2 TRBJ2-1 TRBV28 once TGTGCCAGCAGGCTGACTAGCGGGGTTGGCAATGAGCAGTTCTTC CASRLTSGVGNEQFF
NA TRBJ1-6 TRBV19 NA TGTGCCAGTAGTCCGCGTGACAGTATAAGGTCACCCCTCCACTTT CASSPRDSIRSPLHF